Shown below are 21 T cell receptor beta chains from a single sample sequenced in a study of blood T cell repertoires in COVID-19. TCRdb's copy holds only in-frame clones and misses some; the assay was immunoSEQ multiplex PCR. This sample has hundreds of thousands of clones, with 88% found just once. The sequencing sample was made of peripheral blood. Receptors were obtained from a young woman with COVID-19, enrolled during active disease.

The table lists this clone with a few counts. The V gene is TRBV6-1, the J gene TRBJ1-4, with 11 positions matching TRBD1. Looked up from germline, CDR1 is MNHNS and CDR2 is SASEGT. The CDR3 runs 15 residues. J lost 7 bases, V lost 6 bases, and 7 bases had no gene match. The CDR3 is CASSSTGTGGEKLFF. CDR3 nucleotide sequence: TGTGCCAGCAGCTCAACCGGGACAGGGGGTGAAAAACTGTTTTTT.

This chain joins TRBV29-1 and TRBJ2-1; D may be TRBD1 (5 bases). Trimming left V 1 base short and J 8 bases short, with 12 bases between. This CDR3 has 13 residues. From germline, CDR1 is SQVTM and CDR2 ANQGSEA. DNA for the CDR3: TGCAGCGTTGAAGGGGGCTTGAGGTATGAGCAGTTCTTC. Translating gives CSVEGGLRYEQFF.

CDR3 nucleotides: TGTGCCAGTAGGGGACAGGGGGCCACCTATAATTCACCCCTCCACTTT. Residues: CASRGQGATYNSPLHF. The genes are TRBV19 and TRBJ1-6; 12 bases line up with TRBD1. Germline values: CDR1 LNHDA, CDR2 SQIVND (reference sequence). CDR3 length: 16 amino acids. After removal of 6 bases from V and 2 bases from J, the junction contained 2 bases not matched to a gene.

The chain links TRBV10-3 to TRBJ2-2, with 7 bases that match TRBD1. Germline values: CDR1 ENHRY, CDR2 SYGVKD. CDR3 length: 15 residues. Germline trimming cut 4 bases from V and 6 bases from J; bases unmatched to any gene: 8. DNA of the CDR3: TGTGCCATCAGTGGTGAAGGGGGCGAGGCCGGGGAGCTGTTTTTT. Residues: CAISGEGGEAGELFF.

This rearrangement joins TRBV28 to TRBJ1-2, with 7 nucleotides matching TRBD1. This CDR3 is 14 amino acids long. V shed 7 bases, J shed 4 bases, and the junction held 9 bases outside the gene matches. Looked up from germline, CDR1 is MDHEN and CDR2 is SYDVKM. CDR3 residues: CASTATGLGYGYTF. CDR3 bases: TGTGCCAGCACCGCGACAGGGTTGGGCTATGGCTACACCTTC.

In nucleotides, the CDR3 is TGTGCCAGCAGCAGGGGGGATGCGGGAAACACCATATATTTT. Protein sequence: CASSRGDAGNTIYF. The chain employs TRBV21-1 and TRBJ1-3. TRBV21-1 is annotated as a pseudogene. The CDR3 is 14 residues long.

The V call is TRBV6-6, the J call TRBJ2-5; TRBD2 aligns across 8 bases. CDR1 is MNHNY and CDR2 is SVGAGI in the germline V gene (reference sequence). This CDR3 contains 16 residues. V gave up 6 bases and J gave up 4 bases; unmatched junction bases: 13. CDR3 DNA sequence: TGTGCCAGCAGCCCAAGACTAGCGAGTTTTGGAGAGACCCAGTACTTC. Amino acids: CASSPRLASFGETQYF.

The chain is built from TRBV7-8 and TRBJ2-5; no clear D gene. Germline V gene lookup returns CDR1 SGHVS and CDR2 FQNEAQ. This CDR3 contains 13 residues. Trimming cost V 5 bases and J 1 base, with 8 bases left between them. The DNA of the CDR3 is TGTGCCAGCAGCCTGAGAATCCAAGAGACCCAGTACTTC. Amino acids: CASSLRIQETQYF. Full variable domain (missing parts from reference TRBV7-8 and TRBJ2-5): GAGVSQSPRYKVAKRGQDVALRCDPISGHVSLFWYQQALGQGPEFLTYFQNEAQLDKSGLPSDRFFAERPEGSVSTLKIQRTQQEDSAVYLCASSLRIQETQYFGPGTRLLVL.

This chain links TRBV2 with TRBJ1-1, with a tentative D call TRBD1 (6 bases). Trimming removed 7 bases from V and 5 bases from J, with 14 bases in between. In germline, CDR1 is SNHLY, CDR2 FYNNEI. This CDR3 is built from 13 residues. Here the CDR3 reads CASKNRDETEAFF. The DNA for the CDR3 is TGTGCCAGCAAAAACAGGGATGAAACTGAAGCTTTCTTT. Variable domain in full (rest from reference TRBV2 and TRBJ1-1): EPEVTQTPSHQVTQMGQEVILRCVPISNHLYFYWYRQILGQKVEFLVSFYNNEISEKSEIFDDQFSVERPDGSNFTLKIRSTKLEDSAMYFCASKNRDETEAFFGQGTRLTVV.

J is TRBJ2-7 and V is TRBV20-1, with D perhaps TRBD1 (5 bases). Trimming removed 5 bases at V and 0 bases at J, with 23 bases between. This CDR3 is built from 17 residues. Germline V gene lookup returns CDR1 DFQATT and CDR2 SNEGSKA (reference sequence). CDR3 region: CSARGRKTDQGSYEQYV. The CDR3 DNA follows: TGCAGTGCTCGTGGTAGAAAGACAGATCAAGGCTCCTACGAGCAGTACGTC.

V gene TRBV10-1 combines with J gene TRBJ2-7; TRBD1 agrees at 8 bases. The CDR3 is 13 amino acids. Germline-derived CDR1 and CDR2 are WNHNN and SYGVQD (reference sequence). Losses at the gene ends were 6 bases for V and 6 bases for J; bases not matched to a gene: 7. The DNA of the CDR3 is TGCGCCAGCAGACGGACAGGGTGGGGCGAGCAGTACTTC. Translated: CASRRTGWGEQYF.

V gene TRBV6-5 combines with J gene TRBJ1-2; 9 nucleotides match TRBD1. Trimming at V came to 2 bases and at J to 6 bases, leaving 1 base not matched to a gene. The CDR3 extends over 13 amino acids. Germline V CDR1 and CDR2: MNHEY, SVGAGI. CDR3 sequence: CASSYRTGDGYTF. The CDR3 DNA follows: TGTGCCAGCAGTTACAGGACAGGGGATGGCTACACCTTC.

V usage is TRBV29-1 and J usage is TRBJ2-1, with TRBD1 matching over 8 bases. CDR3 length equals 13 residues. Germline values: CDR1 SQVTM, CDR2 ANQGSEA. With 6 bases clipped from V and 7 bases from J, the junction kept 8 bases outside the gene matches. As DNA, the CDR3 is TGCAGCGTCAGACAGGGGTCGAGGAATGAGCAGTTCTTC. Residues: CSVRQGSRNEQFF.

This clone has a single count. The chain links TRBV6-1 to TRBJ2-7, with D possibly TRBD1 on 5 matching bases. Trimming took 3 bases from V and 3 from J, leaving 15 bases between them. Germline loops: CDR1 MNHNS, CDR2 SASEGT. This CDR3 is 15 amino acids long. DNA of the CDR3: TGTGCCAGCAGTGATGCGGCACAGGCACTCTACGAGCAGTACGTC. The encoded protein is CASSDAAQALYEQYV.

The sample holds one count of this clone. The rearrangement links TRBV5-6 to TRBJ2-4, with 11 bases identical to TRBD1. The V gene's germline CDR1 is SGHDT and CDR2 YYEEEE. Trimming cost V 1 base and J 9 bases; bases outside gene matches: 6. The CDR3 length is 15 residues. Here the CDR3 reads CASSLPGQGAAIQYF. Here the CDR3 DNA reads TGTGCCAGCAGCTTGCCCGGACAGGGGGCAGCCATTCAGTACTTC.

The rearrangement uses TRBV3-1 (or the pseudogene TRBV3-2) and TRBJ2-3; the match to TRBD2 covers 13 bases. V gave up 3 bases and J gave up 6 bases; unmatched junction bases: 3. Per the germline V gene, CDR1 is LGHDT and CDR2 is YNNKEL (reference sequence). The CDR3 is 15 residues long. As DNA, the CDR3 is TGTGCCAGCAGCCAGCAACTAGCGGGGGGGGATACGCAGTATTTT. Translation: CASSQQLAGGDTQYF.

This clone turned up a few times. This chain's CDR3 is CASSLSQTGPLHF. CDR3 sequence (DNA): TGTGCCAGCAGTTTATCCCAGACAGGACCCCTCCACTTT. V gene TRBV28 combines with J gene TRBJ1-6; TRBD1 is a possible D gene (6 bases). Deletions cut 1 base from V and 12 bases from J, with 10 bases between. CDR3 length: 13 amino acids. From germline, CDR1 is MDHEN and CDR2 SYDVKM.

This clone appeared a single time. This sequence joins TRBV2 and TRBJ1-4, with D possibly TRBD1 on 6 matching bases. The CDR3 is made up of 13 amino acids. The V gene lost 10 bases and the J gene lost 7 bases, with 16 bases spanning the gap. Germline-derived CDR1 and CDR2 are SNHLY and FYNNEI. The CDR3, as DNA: TGTGCCATCCGACAGGAGACGAGTGAAAAACTGTTTTTT. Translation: CAIRQETSEKLFF.

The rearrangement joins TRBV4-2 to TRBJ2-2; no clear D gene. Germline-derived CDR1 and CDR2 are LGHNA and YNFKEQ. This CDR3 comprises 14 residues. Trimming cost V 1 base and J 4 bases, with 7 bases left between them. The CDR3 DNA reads TGTGCCAGCAGCCAAGTTTCGGGCACCGGGGAGCTGTTTTTT. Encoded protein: CASSQVSGTGELFF.

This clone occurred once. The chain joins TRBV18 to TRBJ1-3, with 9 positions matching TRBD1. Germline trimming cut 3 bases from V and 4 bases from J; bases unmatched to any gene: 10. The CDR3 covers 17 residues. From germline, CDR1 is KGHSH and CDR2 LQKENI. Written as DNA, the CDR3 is TGTGCCAGCTCACCCGACGTAGCTGGGACAGGGGGAAACACCATATATTTT. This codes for CASSPDVAGTGGNTIYF.

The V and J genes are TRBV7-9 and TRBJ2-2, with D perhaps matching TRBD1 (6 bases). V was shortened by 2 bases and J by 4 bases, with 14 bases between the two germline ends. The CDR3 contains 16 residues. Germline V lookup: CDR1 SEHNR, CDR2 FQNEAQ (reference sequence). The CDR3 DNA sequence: TGTGCCAGCAGCTTACAGGGGCTACCGGGCACCGGGGAGCTGTTTTTT. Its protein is CASSLQGLPGTGELFF.